The entry below gives a single T cell receptor beta chain sequence along with its context. Repertoires were generated with immunoSEQ multiplex PCR, while TCRdb's copy carries only in-frame clones and drops some. This table has about 73,000 clones, roughly four fifths appearing once. This entry belongs to a study of blood T cell repertoires in COVID-19. The junction had 5 bases not matched to a gene; V was cut back by 4 bases and J by 2 bases. Germline V gene sequence: CDR1 SGDLS, CDR2 YYNGEE. The CDR3 is made up of 15 amino acids. This TCR came from an older woman with acute or convalescent COVID-19. This chain connects TRBV9 to TRBJ2-2, with 7 nucleotides matching TRBD1. Sequencing was done on a sample of peripheral blood. DNA for the CDR3: TGTGCCAGCAGCCTTGGGACAGTTAACACCGGGGAGCTGTTTTTT. Its translation: CASSLGTVNTGELFF.